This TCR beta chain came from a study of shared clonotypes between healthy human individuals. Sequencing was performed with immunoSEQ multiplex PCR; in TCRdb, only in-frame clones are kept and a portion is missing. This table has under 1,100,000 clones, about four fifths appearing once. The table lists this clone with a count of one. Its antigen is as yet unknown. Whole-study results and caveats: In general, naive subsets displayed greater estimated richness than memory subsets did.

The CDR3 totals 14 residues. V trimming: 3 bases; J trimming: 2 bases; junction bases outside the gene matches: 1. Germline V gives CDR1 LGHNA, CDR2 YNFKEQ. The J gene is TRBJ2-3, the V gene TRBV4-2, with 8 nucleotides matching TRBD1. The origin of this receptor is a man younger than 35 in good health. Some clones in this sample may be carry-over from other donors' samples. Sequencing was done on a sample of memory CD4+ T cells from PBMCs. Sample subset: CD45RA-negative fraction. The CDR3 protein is CASSQDRVTDTQYF. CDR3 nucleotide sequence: TGTGCCAGCAGCCAGGACAGGGTCACAGATACGCAGTATTTT.